This T cell receptor (beta chain) was sequenced for a study of identical twins. Study results and caveats: The same donors were not followed; conclusions instead depended on cross-sectional statistical analysis. Twin-shared out-of-frame alpha sequences were enriched for low generation probability. Abundant beta clonotypes from cord blood bore fewer insertions; memory repertoires lacked this pattern.

V lost 2 bases and J lost 3, with 8 bases in between. There are 15 residues in the CDR3. Germline V lookup: CDR1 MNHEY, CDR2 SVGEGT. In its sample, this clonotype was seen a few times. Its antigen is still unknown. Addition of a universal primer site occurred through template switching, and cDNA carried unique molecular identifiers. MiXCR was run by TCRdb on the 5' RACE reads, yielding one entry per CDR3 protein. The table lists around 240,000 distinct CDR3 sequences, roughly a tenth of them singletons. This clonotype was sampled from a man aged 50 or older in good health. The rearrangement uses TRBV6-2 or TRBV6-3 and TRBJ2-6; D is undetermined. The source material was memory T cells sorted from blood. The CDR3 is CASSYGEGGANVLTF. CDR3 bases: TGTGCCAGCAGTTACGGGGAAGGTGGGGCCAACGTCCTGACTTTC.